This TCR beta chain stems from a study of T cells expressing NK-cell markers. Regarding the study as a whole: Also leading the CD3+CD56-NKG2C+ fraction in several donors were these clonotypes.

In regard to this clonotype: What it recognizes is unknown.

cDNA encoding TCR beta was synthesized via 5'RACE template switching incorporating UMIs. Each CDR3 protein gets one entry in TCRdb, which reprocessed the 5' RACE reads and gives no DNA. The ten most abundant clones cover about 10% of a sample with 350,000 to 400,000 distinct CDR3 sequences. The clonotype comes from a woman aged 45 to 65 in good health. Sequencing was carried out using blood T cells: a sorted CD56 or NKG2C T cell subset, CD4+ or CD8+ T cells, or bulk PBMC T cells (not recorded which).

CDR3 protein: CASSAGWAGTSPPTHTQYF. The chain combines TRBV7-9 with TRBJ2-3; TCRdb's D call of TRBD2 is untestable without DNA. This CDR3 contains 19 residues. Germline loops: CDR1 SEHNR, CDR2 FQNEAQ (reference sequence).